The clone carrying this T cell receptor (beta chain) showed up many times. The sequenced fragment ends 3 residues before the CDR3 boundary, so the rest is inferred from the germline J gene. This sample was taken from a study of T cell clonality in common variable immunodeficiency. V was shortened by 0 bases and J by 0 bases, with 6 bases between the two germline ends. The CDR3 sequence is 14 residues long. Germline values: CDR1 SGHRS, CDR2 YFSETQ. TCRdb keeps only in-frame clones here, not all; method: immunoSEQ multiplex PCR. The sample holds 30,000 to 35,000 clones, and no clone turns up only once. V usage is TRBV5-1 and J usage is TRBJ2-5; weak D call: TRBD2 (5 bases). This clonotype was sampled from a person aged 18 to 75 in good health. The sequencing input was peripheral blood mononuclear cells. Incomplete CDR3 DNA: TGCGCCAGCAGCTTGGAGGACTACCAAGAGACC. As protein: CASSLEDYQET. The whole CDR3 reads CASSLEDYQETQYF.